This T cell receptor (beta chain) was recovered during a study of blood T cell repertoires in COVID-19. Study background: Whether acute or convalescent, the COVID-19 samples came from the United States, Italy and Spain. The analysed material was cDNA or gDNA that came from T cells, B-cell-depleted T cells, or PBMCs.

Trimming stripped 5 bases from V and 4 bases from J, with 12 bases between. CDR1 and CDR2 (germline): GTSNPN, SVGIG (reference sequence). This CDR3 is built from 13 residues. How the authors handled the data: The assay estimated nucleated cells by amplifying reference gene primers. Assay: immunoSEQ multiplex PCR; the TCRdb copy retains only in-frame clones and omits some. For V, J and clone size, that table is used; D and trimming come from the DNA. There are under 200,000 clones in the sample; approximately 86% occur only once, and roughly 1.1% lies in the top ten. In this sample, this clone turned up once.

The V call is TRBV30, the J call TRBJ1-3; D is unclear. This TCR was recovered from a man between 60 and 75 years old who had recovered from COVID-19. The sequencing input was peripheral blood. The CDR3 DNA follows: TGTGCCTGGCCTGTGGCAAACGGAAACACCATATATTTT. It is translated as CAWPVANGNTIYF.